The entry below gives a single TCR beta chain sequence along with its context. This entry is derived from a study of beta chain features in type 1 diabetes. Trimming took off 0 bases at V and 7 bases at J, with 16 bases between the two ends. Per the germline V gene, CDR1 is MGHRA and CDR2 is YSYEKL. This CDR3 comprises 15 residues. The study reverse transcribed the entire isolated RNA, so it sequenced expressed TCRB transcripts. The protocol was immunoSEQ multiplex PCR, while the TCRdb copy is restricted to in-frame clones and leaves out a portion. Of over 350,000 clones in the sample, about 15% are singletons; the top ten hold more than 0.015%.

This clonotype originated in a woman aged 18-29 years in good health. The specimen sequenced was naive CD4+ T cells from blood. The V call is TRBV4-1, the J call TRBJ2-7, with D uncertain. Written as DNA, the CDR3 is TGCGCCAGCAGCCAAGAGGCAGCAAACCCGCGGGAGCAGTACTTC. Translated: CASSQEAANPREQYF.